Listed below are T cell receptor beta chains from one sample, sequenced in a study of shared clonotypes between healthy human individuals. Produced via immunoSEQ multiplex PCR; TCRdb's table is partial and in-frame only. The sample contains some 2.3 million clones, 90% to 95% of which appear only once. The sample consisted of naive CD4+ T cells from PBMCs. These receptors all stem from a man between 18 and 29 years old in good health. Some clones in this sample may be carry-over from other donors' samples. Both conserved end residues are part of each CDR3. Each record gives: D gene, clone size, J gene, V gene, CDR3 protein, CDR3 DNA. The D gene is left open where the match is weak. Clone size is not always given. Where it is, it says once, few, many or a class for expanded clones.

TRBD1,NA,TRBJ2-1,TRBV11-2,CASSLDSGQGLFF,TGTGCCAGCAGCTTAGATTCGGGACAGGGGTTGTTCTTC
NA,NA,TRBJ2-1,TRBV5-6,CASSRPRILSYNEQFF,TGTGCCAGCAGCCGCCCAAGGATCCTTTCCTACAATGAGCAGTTCTTC
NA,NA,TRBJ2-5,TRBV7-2,CASSFGLDKETQYF,TGTGCCAGCAGCTTCGGGCTAGACAAAGAGACCCAGTACTTC
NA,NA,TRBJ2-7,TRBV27,CASSFPRRHYEQYF,TGTGCCAGCAGTTTTCCGAGGCGCCACTACGAGCAGTACTTC
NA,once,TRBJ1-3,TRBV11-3,CASSLTGAPGNTIYF,TGTGCCAGCAGCTTAACGGGGGCGCCTGGAAACACCATATATTTT
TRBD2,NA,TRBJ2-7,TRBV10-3,CAISRTSGTYEQYF,TGTGCCATCAGCCGGACTAGCGGTACCTACGAGCAGTACTTC
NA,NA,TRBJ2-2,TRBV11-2,CASSPLFGTLNLDTGELFF,TGTGCCAGCAGCCCATTGTTCGGGACCCTGAACTTAGACACCGGGGAGCTGTTTTTT
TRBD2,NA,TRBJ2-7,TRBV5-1,CASSSLGGGSYEQYF,TGCGCCAGCAGCTCCCTCGGCGGGGGCTCCTACGAGCAGTACTTC
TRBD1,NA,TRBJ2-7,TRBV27,CASSLRKGQGIYEQYF,TGTGCCAGCAGTTTAAGAAAGGGACAGGGGATCTACGAGCAGTACTTC
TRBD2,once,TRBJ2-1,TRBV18,CASSPLGVAGTPGVEQFF,TGTGCCAGCTCACCCCTTGGAGTAGCGGGGACCCCCGGGGTTGAGCAGTTCTTC
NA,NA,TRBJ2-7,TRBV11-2,CASSFGGTGSRFEQYF,TGTGCCAGCAGCTTTGGGGGGACTGGGAGTAGGTTTGAGCAGTACTTC
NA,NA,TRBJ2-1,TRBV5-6,CASSVTFYNEQFF,TGTGCCAGCAGCGTGACTTTTTACAATGAGCAGTTCTTC
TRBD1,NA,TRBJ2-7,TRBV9,CASTPKGTGGTYEQYF,TGTGCCAGCACCCCCAAGGGGACAGGGGGGACCTACGAGCAGTACTTC
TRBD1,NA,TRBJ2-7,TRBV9,CASSADRAMGEQYF,TGTGCCAGCAGCGCCGACAGGGCGATGGGCGAGCAGTACTTC
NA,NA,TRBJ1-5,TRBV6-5,CASSPPGAKDQPQHF,TGTGCCAGCAGCCCTCCGGGGGCTAAGGATCAGCCCCAGCATTTT
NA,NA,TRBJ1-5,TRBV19,CASSIEATLAPSNQPQHF,TGTGCCAGTAGTATAGAGGCCACTTTAGCCCCAAGCAATCAGCCCCAGCATTTT
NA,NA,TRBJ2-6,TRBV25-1,CASQTRGVLSSGANVLTF,TGTGCCAGCCAAACGCGCGGAGTTCTAAGCTCTGGGGCCAACGTCCTGACTTTC
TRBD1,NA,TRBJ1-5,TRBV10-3,CAISGTGTGSNQPQHF,TGTGCCATCAGTGGTACCGGGACAGGGAGCAATCAGCCCCAGCATTTT
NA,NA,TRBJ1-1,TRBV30,CAWSVSPEAFF,TGTGCCTGGAGTGTTTCCCCTGAAGCTTTCTTT
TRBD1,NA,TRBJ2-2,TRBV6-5,CASSWTGRGAGELFF,TGTGCCAGCAGCTGGACAGGGCGAGGCGCCGGGGAGCTGTTTTTT
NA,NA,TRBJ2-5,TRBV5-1,CASSLVVGQETQYF,TGCGCCAGCAGCTTGGTTGTGGGACAAGAGACCCAGTACTTC
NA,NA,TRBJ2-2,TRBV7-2,CASSRARANTGELFF,TGTGCCAGCAGTAGGGCGCGCGCGAACACCGGGGAGCTGTTTTTT
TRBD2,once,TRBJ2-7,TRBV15,CATSSGLAGALSEQYF,TGTGCCACCAGCAGCGGACTAGCGGGAGCTTTAAGCGAGCAGTACTTC
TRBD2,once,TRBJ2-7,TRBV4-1,CASSPPLRAGVYEQYF,TGCGCCAGCAGTCCGCCTCTTAGAGCGGGAGTCTACGAGCAGTACTTC
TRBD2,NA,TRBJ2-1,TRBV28,CASLSRTSGGYFEQFF,TGTGCCAGCCTCTCCCGGACTAGCGGGGGGTACTTCGAGCAGTTCTTC
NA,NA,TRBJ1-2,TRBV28,CASSPPGEPNYGYTF,TGTGCCAGCAGTCCCCCGGGAGAGCCTAACTATGGCTACACCTTC
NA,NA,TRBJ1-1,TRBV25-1,CASSAPAIGRTEAFF,TGTGCCAGCAGTGCCCCGGCCATCGGCCGGACTGAAGCTTTCTTT
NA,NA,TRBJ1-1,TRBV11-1,CASSLIQRREAFF,TGTGCCAGCAGCCTAATTCAGAGGCGTGAAGCTTTCTTT
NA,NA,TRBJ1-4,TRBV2,CASSDYPEGKLFF,TGTGCCAGCAGTGATTATCCCGAGGGGAAACTGTTTTTT
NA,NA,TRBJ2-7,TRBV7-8,CASKRVGGGYEQYF,TGTGCCAGCAAACGTGTTGGTGGTGGGTACGAGCAGTACTTC
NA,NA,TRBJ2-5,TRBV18,CASSPGVWQETQYF,TGTGCCAGCTCACCAGGAGTCTGGCAAGAGACCCAGTACTTC
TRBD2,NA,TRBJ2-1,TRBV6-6,CASSYSGTSSLFF,TGTGCCAGCAGTTACTCCGGGACTAGTAGTCTGTTCTTC
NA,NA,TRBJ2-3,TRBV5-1,CASSRTGTASTDTQYF,TGCGCCAGCAGCAGAACCGGGACTGCTAGCACAGATACGCAGTATTTT
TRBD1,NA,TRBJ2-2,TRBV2,CAIAQGAIVTGELFF,TGTGCCATCGCCCAGGGGGCTATCGTTACCGGGGAGCTGTTTTTT
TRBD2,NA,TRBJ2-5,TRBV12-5,CASGPGTSVYETQYF,TGTGCTAGTGGTCCCGGGACTAGCGTGTATGAGACCCAGTACTTC
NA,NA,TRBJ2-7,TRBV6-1,CASTQEGGTEQYF,TGTGCCAGCACCCAGGAGGGGGGCACAGAGCAGTACTTC
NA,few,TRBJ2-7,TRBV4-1,CASGGEVYEQYF,TGCGCCAGCGGGGGCGAAGTCTACGAGCAGTACTTC
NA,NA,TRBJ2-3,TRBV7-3,CASSPTGLTDTQYF,TGTGCCAGCAGCCCGACGGGCCTCACAGATACGCAGTATTTT
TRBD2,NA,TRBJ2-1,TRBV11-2,CASSLSWSSGSHEQFF,TGTGCCAGCAGCTTAAGTTGGTCTAGCGGGAGTCATGAGCAGTTCTTC
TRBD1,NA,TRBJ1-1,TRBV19,CASSVNRGTEAFF,TGTGCCAGTAGTGTCAACAGGGGCACTGAAGCTTTCTTT
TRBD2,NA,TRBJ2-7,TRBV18,CASSLGLAGPYEQYF,TGTGCCAGCTCCCTTGGACTAGCGGGGCCCTACGAGCAGTACTTC
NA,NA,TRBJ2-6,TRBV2,CASSGTHRRPSGANVLTF,TGTGCCAGCAGTGGGACCCACAGGAGGCCCTCTGGGGCCAACGTCCTGACTTTC
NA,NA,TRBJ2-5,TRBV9,CASSGTQDRLQETQYF,TGTGCCAGCAGCGGGACCCAGGACAGACTCCAAGAGACCCAGTACTTC
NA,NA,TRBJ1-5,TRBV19,CASSTMGPRGGQPQHF,TGTGCCAGTAGTACCATGGGACCGAGGGGGGGCCAGCCCCAGCATTTT
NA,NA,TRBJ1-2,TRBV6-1,CASSEGPGTAYGYTF,TGTGCCAGCAGTGAAGGGCCCGGGACGGCTTATGGCTACACCTTC
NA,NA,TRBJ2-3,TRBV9,CASSVGVGTDTQYF,TGTGCCAGCAGCGTAGGAGTCGGCACAGATACGCAGTATTTT
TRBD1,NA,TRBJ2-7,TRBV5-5,CASSLATGLFYEQYF,TGTGCCAGCAGCTTGGCGACAGGGTTATTCTACGAGCAGTACTTC
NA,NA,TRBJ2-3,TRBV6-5,CASSTSGDTQYF,TGTGCCAGCAGTACCAGCGGAGATACGCAGTATTTT
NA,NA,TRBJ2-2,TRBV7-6,CASTLRGAGELFF,TGTGCCAGCACCTTACGAGGGGCCGGGGAGCTGTTTTTT
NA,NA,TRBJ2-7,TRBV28,CASSFWAGGRNYEQYF,TGTGCCAGCAGTTTTTGGGCGGGCGGGCGGAACTACGAGCAGTACTTC
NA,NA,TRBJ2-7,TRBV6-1,CASRQPSGVGEQYF,TGTGCCAGCAGGCAACCCAGTGGTGTCGGCGAGCAGTACTTC
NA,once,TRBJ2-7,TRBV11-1,CASSLQLSSYEQYF,TGTGCCAGCAGCTTACAGCTAAGTTCCTACGAGCAGTACTTC
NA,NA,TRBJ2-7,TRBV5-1,CASSSGTLPSYEQYF,TGCGCCAGCAGCTCCGGGACTCTACCTTCCTACGAGCAGTACTTC
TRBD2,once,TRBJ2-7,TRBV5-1,CASSLAVGRTYEQYF,TGCGCCAGCAGCTTGGCGGTCGGGAGGACCTACGAGCAGTACTTC